This T cell receptor (beta chain) was profiled in a study of T cells in Graves' hyperthyroidism and ophthalmopathy. Study findings and constraints: The majority of expanded thyroid clonotypes above 0.001 also appeared in blood.

Ten or more counts support this clonotype. What it binds is not known. TCR beta CDR3 regions were amplified from RNA transcripts. First-round RT-PCR with HTBI primers amplified the TCR CDR3 region. TCRdb analysed the multiplex PCR reads with MiXCR anew, one entry per CDR3 protein. The sample shows around 580,000 distinct CDR3 sequences, more than 45% of them seen only once. This CDR3 comprises 16 residues. CDR1 SGDLS and CDR2 YYNGEE come from the germline V gene. The V end lost 2 bases, the J end lost 6 bases, and 20 bases lay between the germline ends. The TCR originated in a woman between 18 and 29 years old with Graves' hyperthyroidism. The chain recombines TRBV9 with TRBJ1-1; D might be TRBD1 (5 bases). Source material: peripheral blood or thyroid tissue (not recorded which). The CDR3: CASSVLPGPEGPEAFF. CDR3 DNA sequence: TGTGCCAGCAGCGTTCTACCGGGCCCCGAGGGACCTGAAGCTTTCTTT. The variable domain in full, completed from reference TRBV9 and TRBJ1-1, reads DSGVTQTPKHLITATGQRVTLRCSPRSGDLSVYWYQQSLDQGLQFLIQYYNGEERAKGNILERFSAQQFPDLHSELNLSSLELGDSALYFCASSVLPGPEGPEAFFGQGTRLTVV.